This entry features one T cell receptor (beta chain) sequence. This may stem from a read error, because a much larger clone lies one nucleotide away. This entry comes from a study of T cells in Graves' hyperthyroidism and ophthalmopathy. Germline-derived CDR1 and CDR2 are SGHNT and YENEEA. The CDR3 loop spans 16 amino acids. Trimming pared 0 bases from V and 6 bases from J, leaving 17 bases between. The TCR beta CDR3 regions underwent amplification using RNA transcripts as the source. The primer set for the first-round RT-PCR of the TCR CDR3 was HTBI. One entry per CDR3 protein, called by TCRdb with MiXCR from the multiplex PCR reads. The sample includes under 700,000 distinct CDR3 sequences, 16% of them seen just once. For the diagnoses, clinical symptoms, serum thyroxine and TRAb, thyroid ultrasound and orbital computed tomography were used.

This TCR derives from a woman aged 18-35 years with Graves' hyperthyroidism. The sequenced sample was blood. This rearrangement joins TRBV11-3 to TRBJ1-2; no definite D call. The CDR3 region is CASSLDKPDGSHGYTF. The CDR3 nucleotides read TGTGCCAGCAGCTTAGATAAGCCGGACGGATCCCATGGCTACACCTTC.